The T cell receptor beta chain described here comes from a study of CD8+ T cells in alopecia areata. Whole-study findings and limits: In scalp samples, resident alphabeta T cells of normal skin are also sequenced.

In alopecia areata patients, both lesional scalp punch biopsies and peripheral blood were collected. Extracted RNA was reverse transcribed, and the resulting cDNA served as sequencing template. This table comes from immunoSEQ multiplex PCR, and its TCRdb copy is limited to in-frame clones, with some not included. This sample yields about 160,000 clones, of which around 47% are seen a single time; approximately 6.8% belongs to the top ten. This clone has a handful of counts. Antigen unknown. The receptor was isolated from a human donor with alopecia areata. Sequenced material: CD4+ T cells sorted from blood.

The CDR3: CASSQSGQKNQPQHF. The CDR3 region has the DNA TGCGCCAGCAGTCAATCCGGGCAGAAAAATCAGCCCCAGCATTTT. The chain uses TRBV23-1 and TRBJ1-5; D gene unclear. TRBV23-1 is given ORF status, its function remaining uncertain. V was clipped by 0 bases and J by 4 bases, with 10 bases between them. The CDR3 is made up of 15 amino acids.